The 32 T cell receptor beta chains below come from one sample, sequenced in a study of T-cell memory formation after mild COVID-19. Using its own MiXCR run on the 5' RACE reads, TCRdb lists one record per CDR3 protein. The table includes about 140,000 distinct CDR3 sequences, roughly 6.3% detected once. Sequences were obtained from PBMCs or a T cell subset sorted from them (not recorded which). These receptors were taken from an adult woman who had mild COVID-19 (a few samples of this study predate the infection). Cell type and time point are not known.

The V gene is TRBV7-3, the J gene TRBJ2-1, with D possibly being TRBD1 or TRBD2 (5 bases each). Between the trimmed V and J ends, which lost 1 base and 4 bases, there was a span of 11 bases. CDR3 size: 15 residues. Germline CDR1 is SGHTA and CDR2 is FQGTGA. CDR3 coding DNA: TGTGCCAGCAGCTTAAGAGGGACGCCTTACAATGAGCAGTTCTTC. This codes for CASSLRGTPYNEQFF.

In its sample, this clonotype was seen a few times. V and J are TRBV20-1 and TRBJ1-2, with 8 bases fitting TRBD1. The CDR3 runs to 14 residues. Germline trimming cut 3 bases from V and 3 bases from J; bases unmatched to any gene: 6. Germline V gene data show CDR1 as DFQATT and CDR2 as SNEGSKA (reference sequence). The DNA for the CDR3 is TGCAGTGCTAGGGAGTCAGGGGGCCACTATGGCTACACCTTC. This translates into CSARESGGHYGYTF.

The rearrangement uses TRBV10-3 and TRBJ1-2; TRBD1 matches 9 bases. The CDR3 is 13 residues long. Germline V gene lookup returns CDR1 ENHRY and CDR2 SYGVKD. J lost 8 bases, V lost 6 bases, and 7 bases had no gene match. CDR3 nucleotide sequence: TGTGCCATCAGGACAGGGGGGACGGGAGGCTACACCTTC. Translation: CAIRTGGTGGYTF.

This sequence joins TRBV18 and TRBJ2-1; TRBD1 matches at 7 bases. Germline V gene sequence: CDR1 KGHSH, CDR2 LQKENI. The CDR3 is 15 amino acids. With 4 bases clipped from V and 4 bases from J, the junction kept 7 bases outside the gene matches. CDR3 sequence (DNA): TGTGCCAGCTCACGGCAGGACAGGATTTACAATGAGCAGTTCTTC. It specifies CASSRQDRIYNEQFF.

This clonotype has more than one count but fewer than ten. The chain has TRBV7-2 and TRBJ1-4; the D is unclear. Germline lookup yields CDR1 SGHTA and CDR2 FQGNSA. V shed 3 bases and J shed 0 bases, with 11 bases lying between them. The CDR3 length is 16 residues. The CDR3 reads CASSFYGGSTNEKLFF. The CDR3 DNA reads TGTGCCAGCAGCTTTTATGGAGGATCAACTAATGAAAAACTGTTTTTT.

This clonotype was recorded at least ten times. This chain joins TRBV7-8 and TRBJ2-1; TRBD2 matches at 8 bases. Germline V gene lookup returns CDR1 SGHVS and CDR2 FQNEAQ. Trimming took 6 bases from V and 7 from J; bases not matched to a gene: 11. The CDR3 is 15 residues long. CDR3 DNA: TGTGCCAGCAGGCTCGCGGGGGGCTTGGGGAATGAGCAGTTCTTC. Translation: CASRLAGGLGNEQFF.

This clonotype occurred many times. The chain couples TRBV6-2 or TRBV6-3 to TRBJ2-4; tentative D call: TRBD1 (5 bases). The CDR3 has 13 residues. V was cut by 2 bases and J by 7 bases, with 9 bases left in between. CDR1 is MNHEY, CDR2 SVGEGT, per germline. The CDR3 DNA is TGTGCCAGCAGTTACACGCAGGGTAACATTCAGTACTTC. It translates to CASSYTQGNIQYF.

This clonotype was seen many times. The rearrangement uses TRBV7-9 and TRBJ2-7, with 8 bases fitting TRBD2. After removal of 5 bases from V and 5 bases from J, the junction contained 11 bases not matched to a gene. The germline V gene has CDR1 SEHNR and CDR2 FQNEAQ (reference sequence). This CDR3 has 15 amino acids. CDR3 in amino acids: CASSLSSGRVHEQYF. In nucleotides, the CDR3 is TGTGCCAGCAGCCTCTCCAGCGGGAGAGTCCACGAGCAGTACTTC.

The chain links TRBV12-3 or TRBV12-4 to TRBJ2-7, with D perhaps matching TRBD2 (7 bases). The CDR3 loop spans 15 amino acids. The germline V and J ends were trimmed by 3 bases and 2 bases, with 14 bases remaining between them. CDR3 bases: TGTGCCAGCAGTTTGAGGGGGGGCGGACCCTACGAGCAGTACTTC. Protein product: CASSLRGGGPYEQYF.

The rearrangement joins TRBV20-1 to TRBJ2-7, with 7 bases identical to TRBD2. Trimming cost V 6 bases and J 6 bases; bases outside gene matches: 17. Per the germline V gene, CDR1 is DFQATT and CDR2 is SNEGSKA (reference sequence). CDR3 length equals 15 residues. The CDR3 region has the DNA TGCAGTGCCCCTCCCTTTACGGGCCCGGGAGGCGAGCAGTACTTC. Protein sequence: CSAPPFTGPGGEQYF.

This clonotype was found many times. One end of the junction does not line up with germline, which may come from a read error. The J gene is TRBJ2-7, the V gene TRBV7-2, with 9 bases aligning to TRBD2. The germline V gene has CDR1 SGHTA and CDR2 FQGNSA. This CDR3 comprises 13 residues. CDR3 in amino acids: CASSLQRREGLNF. DNA for the CDR3: TGTGCCAGCAGCTTACAGAGGCGGGAGGGCCTGAACTTC.

This clonotype was seen a few times. The rearrangement links TRBV12-3 or TRBV12-4 to TRBJ1-2, with D maybe TRBD1 (6 bases). The CDR3 runs 14 residues. V lost 5 bases to trimming and J lost 8 bases, with 18 bases between them. CDR3 nucleotides: TGTGCCAGCAGTCTAAGCCCAGGGGTCAAAGGCTACACCTTC. It yields the protein CASSLSPGVKGYTF.

This clonotype came up many times. CDR3 loop: CASSPRFASGSTTGELFF. CDR3 sequence (DNA): TGCGCCAGCAGCCCCCGTTTCGCTAGCGGGAGTACAACCGGGGAGCTGTTTTTT. The chain joins TRBV5-1 to TRBJ2-2; 10 nucleotides match TRBD2. The CDR3 length is 18 residues. The junction had 14 bases not matched to a gene; V was cut back by 4 bases and J by 5 bases. Germline CDR1 SGHRS, CDR2 YFSETQ.

In its sample, this clonotype was seen many times. CDR3 coding DNA: TGTGCCAGCAGAATAGCGGGGGGTACAGATACGCAGTATTTT. Its translation is CASRIAGGTDTQYF. The rearrangement links TRBV12-3 or TRBV12-4 to TRBJ2-3, with 10 nucleotides matching TRBD2. The CDR3 totals 14 residues. V was clipped by 6 bases and J by 3 bases; unmatched bases: 3.

This clonotype was observed a few times. The chain couples TRBV5-1 to TRBJ2-5, with D perhaps matching TRBD1 or TRBD2 (6 bases each). Germline loops: CDR1 SGHRS, CDR2 YFSETQ. The CDR3 is 13 residues long. V dropped 7 bases and J dropped 0 bases, with 10 bases sitting between them. CDR3 coding DNA: TGCGCCAGCTGGGGGGCGGACCAAGAGACCCAGTACTTC. It encodes CASWGADQETQYF.

This clonotype was picked up a small number of times. The chain links TRBV6-2 or TRBV6-3 to TRBJ2-3; D is unresolved. This CDR3 is built from 12 residues. The germline gives CDR1 MNHEY, CDR2 SVGEGT. Deletions cut 8 bases from V and 8 bases from J, with 14 bases between. CDR3 amino acids: CASGSAGFTQYF. DNA for the CDR3: TGTGCCAGCGGCAGCGCTGGATTTACGCAGTATTTT.

The V and J genes are TRBV7-6 and TRBJ2-1; 7 positions match TRBD2. Germline-derived CDR1 and CDR2 are SGHVS and FNYEAQ. There are 15 residues in the CDR3. V shed 6 bases, J shed 10 bases, and the junction held 15 bases outside the gene matches. DNA of the CDR3: TGTGCCAGCAGTAACCCCCTAGAGGGAGGGAGGGAGCAGTTCTTC. Its protein is CASSNPLEGGREQFF.

Of note for this clonotype: A much larger clone lies a single base off, so this may be a read error. This chain links TRBV5-1 with TRBJ1-6; 9 bases agree with TRBD1. CDR1 SGHRS and CDR2 YFSETQ come from the germline V gene. This CDR3 has 15 residues. The CDR3 region is CASSLAGQGYSPIHF. The CDR3 DNA reads TGCGCCAGCAGCTTGGCAGGACAGGGGTATTCACCCATCCACTTT. Full variable domain (outside the CDR3, taken from reference TRBV5-1 and TRBJ1-6): KAGVTQTPRYLIKTRGQQVTLSCSPISGHRSVSWYQQTPGQGLQFLFEYFSETQRNKGNFPGRFSGRQFSNSRSEMNVSTLELGDSALYLCASSLAGQGYSPIHFGNGTRLTVT.

This clonotype has a handful of counts. This chain links TRBV27 with TRBJ2-5, with TRBD1 matching over 10 bases. Germline V gene lookup returns CDR1 MNHEY and CDR2 SMNVEV (reference sequence). This CDR3 is 14 amino acids long. The trim removed 4 bases at V and 3 bases at J, leaving 2 bases unmatched. The CDR3 region has the DNA TGTGCCAGCAGTTCGACAGGGGGCAAAGAGACCCAGTACTTC. It yields the protein CASSSTGGKETQYF.

In this sample, this clonotype turned up many times. The chain recombines TRBV7-2 with TRBJ2-3; D uncertain. In germline, CDR1 is SGHTA, CDR2 FQGNSA. V lost 4 bases to trimming and J lost 5 bases, with 16 bases between them. The CDR3 totals 15 residues. CDR3 in amino acids: CASSSRTGAGDTQYF. Here the CDR3 DNA reads TGTGCCAGCAGCTCAAGGACCGGCGCAGGAGATACGCAGTATTTT.

The sample holds a few counts of this clonotype. V gene TRBV20-1 combines with J gene TRBJ2-3; TRBD2 is a possible D gene (5 bases). V was clipped by 3 bases and J by 2 bases, with 18 bases between them. The V gene's germline CDR1 is DFQATT and CDR2 SNEGSKA (reference sequence). The CDR3 consists of 16 residues. This CDR3 is CSARRPLSGNTDTQYF. Written as DNA, the CDR3 is TGCAGTGCTAGGCGCCCCCTCTCGGGGAACACAGATACGCAGTATTTT.

This clonotype was seen repeatedly, ten times or more. This rearrangement joins TRBV12-3 or TRBV12-4 to TRBJ2-7; D may match TRBD1 or TRBD2 (5 bases each). V was clipped by 7 bases and J by 0 bases, with 13 bases between them. The CDR3 is 14 amino acids. CDR3 DNA sequence: TGTGCCAGCAAAGGGACCTGGAGCTCCTACGAGCAGTACTTC. Its protein is CASKGTWSSYEQYF.

This sequence joins TRBV7-9 and TRBJ2-7; 13 nucleotides match TRBD2. The CDR3 is made up of 17 amino acids. V was clipped by 1 base and J by 1 base; unmatched bases: 4. Germline V CDR1 and CDR2: SEHNR, FQNEAQ (reference sequence). CDR3 nucleotides: TGTGCCAGCAGCTTAGGACTAGCGGGAGGCTTTTCCTACGAGCAGTACTTC. Amino acids: CASSLGLAGGFSYEQYF.

This clonotype was counted ten times or more. The chain combines TRBV5-1 with TRBJ1-1; perhaps TRBD1 as D (5 bases). Trimming left V 0 bases short and J 8 bases short, with 14 bases between. The CDR3 runs to 14 residues. Germline V lookup: CDR1 SGHRS, CDR2 YFSETQ. The chain's CDR3 is CASSLGDGPKEAFF. The CDR3 DNA reads TGCGCCAGCAGCTTGGGGGACGGCCCTAAGGAAGCTTTCTTT.

This clonotype was counted many times. This CDR3 reads CASSLASSEIGELFF. CDR3 in DNA: TGCGCCAGCAGCTTGGCCAGTAGCGAAATCGGGGAGCTGTTTTTT. The V and J genes are TRBV5-1 and TRBJ2-2; weak D call: TRBD2 (5 bases). This CDR3 comprises 15 residues. V dropped 0 bases and J dropped 7 bases, with 13 bases sitting between them. Germline V gene data show CDR1 as SGHRS and CDR2 as YFSETQ.

This clonotype came up a few times. V and J are TRBV7-2 and TRBJ2-6; possibly TRBD1 for D (5 bases). The germline V gene encodes CDR1 SGHTA and CDR2 FQGNSA. This CDR3 region has 17 residues. Trimming removed 1 base at V and 1 base at J, with 11 bases between. The CDR3 protein is CASSLGWQGSGANVLTF. The CDR3 DNA reads TGTGCCAGCAGCTTAGGGTGGCAGGGATCTGGGGCCAACGTCCTGACTTTC.

The CDR3 bases are TGCGCCAGCAGGAGGAGAACATTGAACACCGGGGAGCTGTTTTTT. It specifies CASRRRTLNTGELFF. The chain links TRBV5-1 to TRBJ2-2; D unresolved. V was cut by 5 bases and J by 1 base, with 12 bases left in between. CDR1 is SGHRS, CDR2 YFSETQ, per germline. The CDR3 runs to 15 residues.

This clonotype was counted many times. The J gene is TRBJ2-5, the V gene TRBV20-1; no clear D. The germline V and J ends were trimmed by 2 bases and 4 bases, with 17 bases remaining between them. CDR3 size: 15 residues. Germline V gene sequence: CDR1 DFQATT, CDR2 SNEGSKA (reference sequence). CDR3 loop: CSARPTRARRETQYF. DNA for the CDR3: TGCAGTGCTAGACCGACCCGGGCGAGACGAGAGACCCAGTACTTC.

The table lists this clonotype with a few counts. V and J are TRBV15 and TRBJ2-2; D remains unclear. This CDR3 is built from 15 residues. The ends were cut back, 2 bases at V and 1 base at J, with 8 bases in the middle. Germline V lookup: CDR1 LNHNV, CDR2 YYDKDF (reference sequence). Written as DNA, the CDR3 is TGTGCCACCAGCAGACGAAGCCTGAACACCGGGGAGCTGTTTTTT. Amino acids: CATSRRSLNTGELFF.

This clonotype was seen at least ten times. V and J are TRBV5-8 and TRBJ1-1, with no clear D. This CDR3 spans 16 amino acids. V lost 0 bases and J 0 bases, leaving 12 bases between the germline ends. CDR1 SGHTS and CDR2 YDEGEE come from the germline V gene. CDR3 sequence: CASSLALGSMNTEAFF. As DNA, the CDR3 is TGTGCCAGCAGCTTGGCCTTGGGCAGCATGAACACTGAAGCTTTCTTT.

This clonotype showed up many times. The chain combines TRBV19 with TRBJ1-5, with no clear D. Per the germline V gene, CDR1 is LNHDA and CDR2 is SQIVND (reference sequence). The CDR3 runs to 15 residues. Between the trimmed V and J ends, which lost 6 bases and 3 bases, there was a span of 15 bases. DNA of the CDR3: TGTGCCAGTAGCCCAAGTCGACGCGTCAATCAGCCCCAGCATTTT. It encodes CASSPSRRVNQPQHF.

The chain carries TRBV6-2 or TRBV6-3 and TRBJ1-1; D is unresolved. With 5 bases removed from V and 1 base from J, the gap between germline ends came to 14 bases. CDR1 and CDR2 from the germline V gene are MNHEY and SVGEGT. The CDR3 totals 15 residues. The CDR3 sequence is CASSALVRSNTEAFF. The CDR3 nucleotides are TGTGCCAGCAGTGCACTAGTTCGATCGAACACTGAAGCTTTCTTT.